Reported below is one T cell receptor beta chain. An end of the junction differs from the germline gene, which may be a read error. This record comes from a study of blood T cell repertoires in COVID-19. As for the study in general: Acute and convalescent COVID-19 samples came from the United States, Italy and Spain. T cells, B-cell-depleted T cells, or PBMCs supplied cDNA or gDNA.

Methods used by the authors: How many nucleated cells were present was estimated from reference gene primer amplification. Profiling relied on immunoSEQ multiplex PCR, and the TCRdb table lists in-frame clones only, not all of them. V and J calls and clone size are copied from that table; D and trimming were computed from the DNA. The data show 140,000 to 150,000 clones, more than 75% seen once. Sequenced input: peripheral blood. The origin of this receptor is a man in his 60s with active or convalescent COVID-19.

The CDR3 loop is CASSKQGTGAFF. For the CDR3, the DNA is TGTGCCAGCAGCAAACAGGGGACTGGAGCTTTCTTT. This sequence joins TRBV3-1 (or the pseudogene TRBV3-2) and TRBJ1-1; TRBD1 matches at 7 bases. This CDR3 comprises 12 residues. Germline V gene lookup returns CDR1 LGHDT and CDR2 YNNKEL (reference sequence).